This TCR beta chain came from a study of CD8 T cells in Susac syndrome. Study in general: Intravenous immunoglobulin alone or corticosteroids were being given to patients with Susac syndrome at blood draw, unless they were therapy-naive. General observations from the study: CD4+ repertoires of Susac syndrome patients lacked detectable clonal expansion.

CDR3 length: 11 residues. Looked up from germline, CDR1 is DFQATT and CDR2 is SNEGSKA (reference sequence). V dropped 3 bases and J dropped 1 base, with 3 bases sitting between them. About 0.5 to 1 ug RNA was reverse transcribed with random hexamers. TCR beta CDR3 was amplified by immunoSEQ multiplex PCR. This amplification extended across 54 Vbeta and 13 Jbeta segments. TCRdb used MiXCR to reprocess the immunoSEQ multiplex PCR reads, holding one entry per CDR3 protein. The sample lists about 94,000 distinct CDR3 sequences, just under 95% occurring once. This clonotype came up a few times. What it binds is unknown. Sequencing of TCR beta, carried out with a high-throughput approach, was applied to CD8+ and CD4+ T cells from the blood.

The chain is built from TRBV20-1 and TRBJ1-1; unclear D gene. The sequencing input was CD4+ T cells from PBMCs. The TCR sequence derives from a human donor with Susac syndrome. The CDR3 reads CSARGNTEAFF. CDR3 nucleotide sequence: TGCAGTGCTAGGGGGAACACTGAAGCTTTCTTT.